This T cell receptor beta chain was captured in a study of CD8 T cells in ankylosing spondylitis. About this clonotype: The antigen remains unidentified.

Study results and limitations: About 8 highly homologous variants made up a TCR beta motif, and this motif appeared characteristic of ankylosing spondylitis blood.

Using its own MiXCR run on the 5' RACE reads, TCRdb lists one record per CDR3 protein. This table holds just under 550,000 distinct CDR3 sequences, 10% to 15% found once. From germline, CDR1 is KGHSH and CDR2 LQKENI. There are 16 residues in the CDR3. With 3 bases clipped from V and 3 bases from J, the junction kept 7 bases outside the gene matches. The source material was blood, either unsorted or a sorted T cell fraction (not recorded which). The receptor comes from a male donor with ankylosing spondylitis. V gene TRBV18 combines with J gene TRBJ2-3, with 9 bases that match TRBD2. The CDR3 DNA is TGTGCCAGCTCACCCTCCGGGACTAGCTCAACAGATACGCAGTATTTT. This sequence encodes CASSPSGTSSTDTQYF. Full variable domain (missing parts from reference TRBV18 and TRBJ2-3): NAGVMQNPRHLVRRRGQEARLRCSPMKGHSHVYWYRQLPEEGLKFMVYLQKENIIDESGMPKERFSAEFPKEGPSILRIQQVVRGDSAAYFCASSPSGTSSTDTQYFGPGTRLTVL.